These T cell receptor beta chains were read from a single sample in a study of CD8 T cells in Susac syndrome. TCRdb reprocessed the immunoSEQ multiplex PCR reads with MiXCR, giving one entry per CDR3 protein. The sample lists about 130,000 distinct CDR3 sequences; 90% to 95% were seen once. Sequenced sample: CD4+ T cells from PBMCs. The origin of the receptors is a human donor in good health. CDR3s include the opening cysteine and the closing phenylalanine or tryptophan. The D gene is left open where the match is weak. Clone size is given for some rows only: seen once, a few or many times, or a class if the clone is expanded.

j_gene | d_gene | abundance | v_gene | CDR3aa | CDR3nt
TRBJ2-7 | NA | NA | TRBV29-1 | CSVVPWGLGEQYF | TGCAGCGTTGTCCCGTGGGGGCTAGGCGAGCAGTACTTC
TRBJ1-5 | NA | NA | TRBV7-2 | CASRSGPYQPQHF | TGTGCCAGCAGATCCGGGCCCTATCAGCCCCAGCATTTT
TRBJ1-1 | TRBD1 | NA | TRBV12-3/TRBV12-4 | CASSLADRGGTEAFF | TGTGCCAGCAGTTTAGCGGACAGGGGTGGCACTGAAGCTTTCTTT
TRBJ1-5 | NA | NA | TRBV29-1 | CSVEDPGPSRAQHF | TGCAGCGTTGAAGATCCCGGCCCGTCGAGAGCCCAGCATTTT
TRBJ2-1 | TRBD2 | NA | TRBV6-5 | CASRPGLADHNEQFF | TGTGCCAGCCGACCGGGACTAGCAGACCACAATGAGCAGTTCTTC
TRBJ2-5 | NA | NA | TRBV11-2 | CASSLRRSETQYF | TGTGCCAGCAGCCTTCGGAGGTCTGAGACCCAGTACTTC
TRBJ1-2 | NA | NA | TRBV7-9 | CASSLATGGYTF | TGTGCCAGCAGCTTAGCGACGGGTGGCTACACCTTC
TRBJ2-2 | TRBD1 | NA | TRBV19 | CASRTKTGVAGELFF | TGTGCCAGTAGGACCAAGACAGGGGTGGCCGGGGAGCTGTTTTTT
TRBJ2-5 | NA | NA | TRBV7-9 | CASTRLGGGGETQYF | TGTGCCAGCACCCGACTAGGAGGGGGCGGAGAGACCCAGTACTTC
TRBJ2-7 | NA | once | TRBV7-9 | CASSRPSEQYF | TGTGCCAGCAGCCGCCCTAGCGAGCAGTACTTC
TRBJ2-7 | NA | NA | TRBV9 | CASSAGDTNGEQYF | TGTGCCAGCAGCGCCGGGGACACCAATGGCGAGCAGTACTTC
TRBJ2-1 | NA | NA | TRBV12-3/TRBV12-4 | CASSLGFLGVRHEQFF | TGTGCCAGCAGTTTGGGATTCTTAGGCGTTAGACATGAGCAGTTCTTC
TRBJ2-5 | NA | NA | TRBV5-6 | CASSAGALEETQYF | TGTGCCAGCAGCGCAGGGGCGTTGGAGGAGACCCAGTACTTC
TRBJ1-1 | TRBD1 | NA | TRBV5-6 | CASSLPGQGALNTEAFF | TGTGCCAGCAGCTTGCCCGGACAGGGAGCTCTGAACACTGAAGCTTTCTTT
TRBJ2-5 | NA | NA | TRBV5-1 | CASSWGDSALKETQYF | TGCGCCAGCAGCTGGGGGGACAGTGCCCTCAAAGAGACCCAGTACTTC
TRBJ1-5 | TRBD1 | NA | TRBV2 | CASSERTGQPQHF | TGTGCCAGCAGTGAACGGACAGGACAGCCCCAGCATTTT
TRBJ2-7 | NA | NA | TRBV7-2 | CASSLWNEQYF | TGTGCCAGCAGCTTATGGAACGAGCAGTACTTC
TRBJ2-2 | NA | NA | TRBV14 | CASSPLNFHNTGELFF | TGTGCCAGCAGCCCTCTAAACTTCCACAACACCGGGGAGCTGTTTTTT
TRBJ2-5 | NA | NA | TRBV29-1 | CSVEVRSGETQYF | TGCAGCGTTGAAGTAAGAAGTGGAGAGACCCAGTACTTC
TRBJ2-2 | NA | NA | TRBV6-5 | CASLGRGGTGELFF | TGTGCCAGCCTAGGCAGGGGTGGTACCGGGGAGCTGTTTTTT